The clone carrying this T cell receptor beta chain occurred a few times. Its antigen is unknown. The sample is drawn from a study of T-cell memory formation after mild COVID-19. Overall study results and limits: CD4+ contracting clones were found mainly in CM and EM, and CD8+ ones in EMRA.

With constant-segment primers, 5'RACE yielded cDNA libraries of TCR alpha and TCR beta that carried sample barcodes and UMIs. TCRdb reprocessed the 5' RACE reads with MiXCR, giving one entry per CDR3 protein. The sample has about 320,000 distinct CDR3 sequences, 14% seen once; the top ten hold roughly 21%. CDR1 and CDR2 (germline): DFQATT, SNEGSKA (reference sequence). V gave up 3 bases and J gave up 6 bases, with 12 bases separating them. CDR3 length: 14 amino acids. The specimen sequenced was PBMCs or a T cell subset sorted from them (not recorded which). This clonotype was obtained from a man younger than 35 who had mild COVID-19 (a few samples of this study predate the infection). Cell type and time point are not known. V usage is TRBV20-1 and J usage is TRBJ1-6, with no clear D. The CDR3 DNA reads TGCAGTGCTAGTGTCACCGCAGCTAATTCACCCCTCCACTTT. It translates to CSASVTAANSPLHF.